What follows is one T cell receptor (beta chain) and its context. Antigen unknown. The sample comes from a study of CD4+ T cells in melanoma. Overall study results and limits: A reported correlation linked neoantigen-specific CD4+ T cells to CD8+, macrophage and B cell function. In melanoma, neoantigen-specific CD4+ T cells reportedly differed in differentiation state.

Only in-frame clones appear in the TCRdb table, and some are missing; sequencing was by immunoSEQ multiplex PCR. The sample has about 140,000 clones, about nine tenths seen once. Germline lookup yields CDR1 SNHLY and CDR2 FYNNEI. The V end was cut by 9 bases, the J end by 4 bases, with 12 bases between. The CDR3 has 12 amino acids. The rearrangement uses TRBV2 and TRBJ1-1; D remains ambiguous. The TCR was taken from a human donor with melanoma. The CDR3 region is CARGIPSTEAFF. For the CDR3, the DNA is TGTGCCAGGGGAATACCGAGCACTGAAGCTTTCTTT.